The TCR beta chain under discussion was sequenced for a study of T-cell reconstitution after alpha-beta-depleted transplantation in children (dated by TCRdb to 2016 to 2017). Regarding the complete study: Using TCR repertoire profiling, the study followed T-cell immune reconstitution in a quantitative way in children after TCRalphabeta/CD19-depleted allogeneic hematopoietic cell transplantation.

Sample treatment or condition, as interpreted from the label and publication: allogeneic hematopoietic cell transplantation with graft depleted of TCRalphabeta T cells and CD19 B cells. The children who served as transplant recipients had been given grafts of TCRalphabeta/CD19-depleted allogeneic hematopoietic cells. The paper's findings and limits, for the study overall: Over the following months the frequencies of hyperexpanded clones went down, and after one year T-cell counts and TCRbeta diversity were mostly credited to newly produced T cells. The apparently early alphabetaT-cell count recovery about two months after transplant was reportedly dependent on only several hundred rapidly expanded clones derived from non-depleted graft cells. In some patients, the high TCRbeta diversity seen at day 60 was put down to recipient T cells and intrathymic progenitors that had survived conditioning.

With respect to this clonotype: No cognate antigen has been identified for it. Base qualities are missing; no much larger clone stands one base away.

Libraries came from PCR. Instrument used: Illumina HiSeq 2500. To normalize quantification of the TCRbeta repertoire, the TCR libraries were built with molecular barcoding that relied on unique molecular identifiers. Using fastp trimming at Q25 and MiXCR clonotype assembly, TCRdb reanalyzed the public sequencing data and kept in-frame beta chains. Identical CDR3 proteins give one entry, which carries the most common genes and DNA. Within this sample are about 440,000 distinct CDR3 sequences, with around 46% of them counted one time only. The ten top clones hold roughly a quarter of the sample. This specimen consisted of PBMCs, obtained before TCRalphabeta/CD19-depleted stem cell transplant. The TCR was taken from a girl aged 2 to 10 with aplastic anemia, due to receive a stem cell transplant.

This receptor has the CDR3 CASSSYLAGGITDTQYF. In nucleotide form, the sequence is TGTGCCAGCAGCTCATACTTAGCGGGAGGAATAACAGATACGCAGTATTTT. The receptor chain draws on TRBV7-2 and TRBJ2-3; TRBD2 lines up with 10 middle nucleotides. Counted from cysteine to phenylalanine, this CDR3 has 17 amino acids. Only CDR3 DNA remains: 51 bases, in frame from the first base. V is cut back by 4 bases and J by 3 bases, with 10 bases in the junction unmatched. Via the germline V gene, CDR1 is SGHTA and CDR2 FQGNSA.